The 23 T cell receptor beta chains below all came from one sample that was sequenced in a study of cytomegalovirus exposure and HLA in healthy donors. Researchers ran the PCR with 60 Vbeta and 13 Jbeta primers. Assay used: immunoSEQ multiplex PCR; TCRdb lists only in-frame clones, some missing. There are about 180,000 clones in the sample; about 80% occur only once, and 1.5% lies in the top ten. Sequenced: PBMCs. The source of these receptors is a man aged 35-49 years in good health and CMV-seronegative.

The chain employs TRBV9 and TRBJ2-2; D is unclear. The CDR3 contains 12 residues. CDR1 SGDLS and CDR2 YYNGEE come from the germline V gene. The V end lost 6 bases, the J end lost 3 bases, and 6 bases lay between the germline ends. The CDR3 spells CASNGDTGELFF. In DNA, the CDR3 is TGTGCCAGCAACGGAGACACCGGGGAGCTGTTTTTT.

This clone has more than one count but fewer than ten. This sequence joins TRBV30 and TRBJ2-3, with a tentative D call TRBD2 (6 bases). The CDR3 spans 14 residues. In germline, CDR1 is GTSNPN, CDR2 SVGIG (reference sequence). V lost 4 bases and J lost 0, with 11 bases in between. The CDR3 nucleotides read TGTGCCTGGACTGCGGGGACTAGCACAGATACGCAGTATTTT. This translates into CAWTAGTSTDTQYF.

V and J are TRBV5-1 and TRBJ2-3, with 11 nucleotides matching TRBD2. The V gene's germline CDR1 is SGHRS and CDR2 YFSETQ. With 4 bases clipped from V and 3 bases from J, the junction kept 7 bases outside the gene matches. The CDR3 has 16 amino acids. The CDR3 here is CASSLTSGISTDTQYF. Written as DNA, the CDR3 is TGCGCCAGCAGCCTGACTAGCGGGATTTCGACAGATACGCAGTATTTT. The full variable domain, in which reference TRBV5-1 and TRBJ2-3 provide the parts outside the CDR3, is KAGVTQTPRYLIKTRGQQVTLSCSPISGHRSVSWYQQTPGQGLQFLFEYFSETQRNKGNFPGRFSGRQFSNSRSEMNVSTLELGDSALYLCASSLTSGISTDTQYFGPGTRLTVL.

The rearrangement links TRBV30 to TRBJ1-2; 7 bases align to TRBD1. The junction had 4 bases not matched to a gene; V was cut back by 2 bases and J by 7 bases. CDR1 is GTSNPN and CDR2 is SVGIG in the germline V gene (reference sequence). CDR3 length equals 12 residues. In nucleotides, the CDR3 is TGTGCCTGGAGTACCAGGGGGTTTGGCTACACCTTC. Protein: CAWSTRGFGYTF.

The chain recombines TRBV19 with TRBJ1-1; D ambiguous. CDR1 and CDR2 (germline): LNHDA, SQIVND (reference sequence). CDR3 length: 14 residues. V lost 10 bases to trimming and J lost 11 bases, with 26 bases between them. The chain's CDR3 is CATSPRPGSEWAFF. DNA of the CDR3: TGTGCCACCTCGCCTCGGCCGGGTAGTGAATGGGCTTTCTTT.

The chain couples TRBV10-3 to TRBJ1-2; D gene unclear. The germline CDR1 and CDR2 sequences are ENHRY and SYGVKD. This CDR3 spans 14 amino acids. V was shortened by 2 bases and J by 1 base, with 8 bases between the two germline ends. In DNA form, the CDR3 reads TGTGCCATCAGTGAGGGCGGTTTTAACTATGGCTACACCTTC. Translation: CAISEGGFNYGYTF.

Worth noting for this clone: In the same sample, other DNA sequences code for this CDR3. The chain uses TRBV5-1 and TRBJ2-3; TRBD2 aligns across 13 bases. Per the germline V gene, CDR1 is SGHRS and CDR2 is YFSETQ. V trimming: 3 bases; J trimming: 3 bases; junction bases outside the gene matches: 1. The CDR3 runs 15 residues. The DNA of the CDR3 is TGCGCCAGCAGCTCGACTAGCGGGGGGACAGATACGCAGTATTTT. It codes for CASSSTSGGTDTQYF.

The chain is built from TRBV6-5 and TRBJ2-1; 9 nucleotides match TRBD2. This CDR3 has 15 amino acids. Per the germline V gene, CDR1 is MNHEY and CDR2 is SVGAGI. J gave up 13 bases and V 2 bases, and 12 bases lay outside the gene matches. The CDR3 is CASSYASNSGGNQFF. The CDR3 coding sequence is TGTGCCAGCAGTTACGCGTCGAATAGCGGGGGTAACCAGTTCTTC.

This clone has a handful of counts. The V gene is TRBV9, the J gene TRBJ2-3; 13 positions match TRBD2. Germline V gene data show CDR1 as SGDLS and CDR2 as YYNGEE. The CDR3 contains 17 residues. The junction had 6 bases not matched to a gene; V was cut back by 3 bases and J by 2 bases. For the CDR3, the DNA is TGTGCCAGCAGCGGGGAGGGACTAGCGGGAATCACAGATACGCAGTATTTT. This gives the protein CASSGEGLAGITDTQYF. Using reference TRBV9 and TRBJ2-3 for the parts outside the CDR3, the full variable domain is DSGVTQTPKHLITATGQRVTLRCSPRSGDLSVYWYQQSLDQGLQFLIQYYNGEERAKGNILERFSAQQFPDLHSELNLSSLELGDSALYFCASSGEGLAGITDTQYFGPGTRLTVL.

CDR3: CASSLNPGQYYEQYF. The CDR3 nucleotides are TGTGCCAGCAGCTTAAATCCGGGACAGTACTACGAGCAGTACTTC. This chain joins TRBV7-3 and TRBJ2-7; 7 bases map to TRBD1. V was clipped by 1 base and J by 3 bases; unmatched bases: 6. Germline CDR1 SGHTA, CDR2 FQGTGA. This CDR3 has 15 amino acids. The whole variable domain, remainder taken from reference TRBV7-3 and TRBJ2-7, is GAGVSQTPSNKVTEKGKYVELRCDPISGHTALYWYRQSLGQGPEFLIYFQGTGAADDSGLPNDRFFAVRPEGSVSTLKIQRTERGDSAVYLCASSLNPGQYYEQYFGPGTRLTVT.

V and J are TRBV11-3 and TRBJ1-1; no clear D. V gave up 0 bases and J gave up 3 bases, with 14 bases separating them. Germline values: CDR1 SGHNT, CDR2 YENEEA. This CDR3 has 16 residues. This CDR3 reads CASSLDGAATDTEAFF. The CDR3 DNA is TGTGCCAGCAGCTTAGATGGTGCGGCAACGGACACTGAAGCTTTCTTT.

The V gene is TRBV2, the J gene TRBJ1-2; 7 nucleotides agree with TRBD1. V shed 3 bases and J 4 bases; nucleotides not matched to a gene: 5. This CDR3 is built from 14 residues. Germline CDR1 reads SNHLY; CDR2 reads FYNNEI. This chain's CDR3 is CASSDDRVAYGYTF. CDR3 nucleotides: TGTGCCAGCAGTGATGACAGGGTGGCCTATGGCTACACCTTC.

Written as DNA, the CDR3 is TGTGCCAGCAGCTCCAGTCTTCAGGGGTTTGGCTACACCTTC. Amino acid sequence: CASSSSLQGFGYTF. V is TRBV7-9 and J is TRBJ1-2; weak D call: TRBD1 (6 bases). Trimming took 4 bases from V and 7 from J, leaving 16 bases between them. This CDR3 has 14 amino acids. The germline CDR1 and CDR2 sequences are SEHNR and FQNEAQ (reference sequence). The variable domain in full, with the rest retrieved from reference TRBV7-9 and TRBJ1-2, is DTGVSQNPRHKITKRGQNVTFRCDPISEHNRLYWYRQTLGQGPEFLTYFQNEAQLEKSRLLSDRFSAERPKGSFSTLEIQRTEQGDSAMYLCASSSSLQGFGYTFGSGTRLTVV.

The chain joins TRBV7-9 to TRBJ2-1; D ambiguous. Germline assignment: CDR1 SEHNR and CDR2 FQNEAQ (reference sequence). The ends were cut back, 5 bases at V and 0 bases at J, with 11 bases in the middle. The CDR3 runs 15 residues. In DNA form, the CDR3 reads TGTGCCAGCAGCCTTACTGTCCTCTCCTACAATGAGCAGTTCTTC. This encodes CASSLTVLSYNEQFF.

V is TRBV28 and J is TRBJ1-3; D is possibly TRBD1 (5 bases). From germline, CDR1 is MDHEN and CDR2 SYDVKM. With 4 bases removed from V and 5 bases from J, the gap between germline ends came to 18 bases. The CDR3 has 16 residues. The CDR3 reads CASSSFGTTDRNTIYF. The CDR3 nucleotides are TGTGCCAGCAGTTCGTTTGGGACTACAGACAGAAACACCATATATTTT.

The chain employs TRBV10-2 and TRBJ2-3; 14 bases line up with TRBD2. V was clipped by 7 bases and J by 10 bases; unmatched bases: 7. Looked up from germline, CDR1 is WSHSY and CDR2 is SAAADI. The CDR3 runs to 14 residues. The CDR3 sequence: CASKTSGRAAAQYF. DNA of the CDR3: TGCGCCAGCAAGACTAGCGGGAGGGCCGCGGCGCAGTATTTT.

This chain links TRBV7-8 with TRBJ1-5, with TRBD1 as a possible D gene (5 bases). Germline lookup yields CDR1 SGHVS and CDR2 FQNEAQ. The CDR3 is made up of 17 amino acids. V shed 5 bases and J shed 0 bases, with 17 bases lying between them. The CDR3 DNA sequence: TGTGCCAGCAGCCAACTGTTGGGGGGGTATAGCAATCAGCCCCAGCATTTT. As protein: CASSQLLGGYSNQPQHF.

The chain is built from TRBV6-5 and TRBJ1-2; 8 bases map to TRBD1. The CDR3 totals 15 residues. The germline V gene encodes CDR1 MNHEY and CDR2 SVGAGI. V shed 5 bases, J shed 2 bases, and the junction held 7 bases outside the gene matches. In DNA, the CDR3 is TGTGCCAGCAGTCAAGGCCGGGACAGGAACTATGGCTACACCTTC. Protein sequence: CASSQGRDRNYGYTF.

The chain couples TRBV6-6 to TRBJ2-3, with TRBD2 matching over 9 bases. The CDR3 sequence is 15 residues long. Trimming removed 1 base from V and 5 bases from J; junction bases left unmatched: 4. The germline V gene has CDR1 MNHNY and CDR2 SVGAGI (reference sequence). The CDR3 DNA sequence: TGTGCCAGCAGTTACTTAGCGGGAGAGGGAGATACGCAGTATTTT. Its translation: CASSYLAGEGDTQYF.

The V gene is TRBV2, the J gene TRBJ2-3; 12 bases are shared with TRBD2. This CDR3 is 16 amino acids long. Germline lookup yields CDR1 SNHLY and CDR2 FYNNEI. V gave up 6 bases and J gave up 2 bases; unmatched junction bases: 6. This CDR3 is CASSDWTSGDTDTQYF. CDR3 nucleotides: TGTGCCAGCAGCGACTGGACTAGCGGGGACACAGATACGCAGTATTTT.

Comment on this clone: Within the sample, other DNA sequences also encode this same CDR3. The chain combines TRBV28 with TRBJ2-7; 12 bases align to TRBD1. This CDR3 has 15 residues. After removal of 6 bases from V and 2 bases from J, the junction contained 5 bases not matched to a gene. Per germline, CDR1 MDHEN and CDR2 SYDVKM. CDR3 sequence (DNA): TGTGCCAGCAGCGTAGGGACAGGGGGCCCCTACGAGCAGTACTTC. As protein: CASSVGTGGPYEQYF.

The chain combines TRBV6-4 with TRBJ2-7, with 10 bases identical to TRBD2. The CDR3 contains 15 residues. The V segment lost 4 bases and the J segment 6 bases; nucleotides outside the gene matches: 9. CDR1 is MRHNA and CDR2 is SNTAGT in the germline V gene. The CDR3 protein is CASSGSGRESREQYF. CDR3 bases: TGTGCCAGCAGTGGAAGCGGGAGGGAAAGTCGCGAGCAGTACTTC.

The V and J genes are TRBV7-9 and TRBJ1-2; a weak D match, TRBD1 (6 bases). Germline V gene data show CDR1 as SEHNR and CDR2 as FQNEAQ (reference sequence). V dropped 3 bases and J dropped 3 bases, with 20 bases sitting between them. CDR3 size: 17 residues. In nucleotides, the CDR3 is TGTGCCAGCAGCTTGACAGCCAGGGACATTGAATACTATGGCTACACCTTC. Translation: CASSLTARDIEYYGYTF.